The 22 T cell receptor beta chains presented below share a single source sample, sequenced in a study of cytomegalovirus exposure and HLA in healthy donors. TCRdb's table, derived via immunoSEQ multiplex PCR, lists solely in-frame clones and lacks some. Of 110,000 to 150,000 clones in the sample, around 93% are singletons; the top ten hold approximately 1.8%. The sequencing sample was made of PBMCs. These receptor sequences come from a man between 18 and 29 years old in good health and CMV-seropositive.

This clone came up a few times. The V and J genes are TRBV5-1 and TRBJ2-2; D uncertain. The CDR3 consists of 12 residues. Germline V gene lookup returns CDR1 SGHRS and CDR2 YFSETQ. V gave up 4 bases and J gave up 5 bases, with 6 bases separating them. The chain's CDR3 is CASSPTTGELFF. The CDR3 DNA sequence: TGCGCCAGCAGCCCGACAACCGGGGAGCTGTTTTTT.

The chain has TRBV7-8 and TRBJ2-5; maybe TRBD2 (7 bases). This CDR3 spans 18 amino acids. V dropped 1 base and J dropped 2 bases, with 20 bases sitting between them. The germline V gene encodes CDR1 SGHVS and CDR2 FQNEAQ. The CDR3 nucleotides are TGTGCCAGCAGCTTAGTTCCGTGGGGGCGGGAGTTACAAGAGACCCAGTACTTC. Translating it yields CASSLVPWGRELQETQYF.

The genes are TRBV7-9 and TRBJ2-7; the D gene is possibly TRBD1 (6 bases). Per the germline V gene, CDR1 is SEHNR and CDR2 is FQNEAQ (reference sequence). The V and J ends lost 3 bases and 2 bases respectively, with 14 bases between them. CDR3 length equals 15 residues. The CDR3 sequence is CASSLGALGPYEQYF. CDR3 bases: TGTGCCAGCAGCTTGGGGGCCTTGGGACCCTACGAGCAGTACTTC.

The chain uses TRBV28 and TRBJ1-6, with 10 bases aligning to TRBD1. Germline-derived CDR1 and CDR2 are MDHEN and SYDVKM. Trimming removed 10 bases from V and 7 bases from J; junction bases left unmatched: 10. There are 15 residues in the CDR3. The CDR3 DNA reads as TGTGCCACCTTTAGATCGGGACAGGGGAATTCACCCCTCCACTTT. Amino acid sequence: CATFRSGQGNSPLHF.

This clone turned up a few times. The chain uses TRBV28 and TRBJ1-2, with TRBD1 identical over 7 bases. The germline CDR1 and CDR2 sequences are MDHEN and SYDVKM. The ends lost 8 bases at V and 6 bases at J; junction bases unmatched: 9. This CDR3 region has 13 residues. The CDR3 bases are TGTGCCAGCCGAACCCCAGGGGGGAATGGCTACACCTTC. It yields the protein CASRTPGGNGYTF.

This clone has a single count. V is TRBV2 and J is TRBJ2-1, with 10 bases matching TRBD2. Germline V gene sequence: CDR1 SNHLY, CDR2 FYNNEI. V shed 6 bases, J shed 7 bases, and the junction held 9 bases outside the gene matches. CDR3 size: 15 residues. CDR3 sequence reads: CASRGWTSGGNEQFF. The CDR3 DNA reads TGTGCCAGCAGGGGTTGGACTAGCGGAGGAAATGAGCAGTTCTTC.

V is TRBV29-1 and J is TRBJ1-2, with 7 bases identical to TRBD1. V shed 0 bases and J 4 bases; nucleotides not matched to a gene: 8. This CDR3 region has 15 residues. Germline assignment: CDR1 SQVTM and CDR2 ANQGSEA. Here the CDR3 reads CSVEDRDTGAYGYTF. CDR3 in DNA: TGCAGCGTTGAAGATAGGGATACAGGGGCCTATGGCTACACCTTC.

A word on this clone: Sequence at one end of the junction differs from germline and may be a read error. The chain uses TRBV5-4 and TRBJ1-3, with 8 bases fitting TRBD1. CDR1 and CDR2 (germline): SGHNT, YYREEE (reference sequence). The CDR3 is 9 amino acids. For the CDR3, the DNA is TGTGCCAGCAGTATGGGACAGGTATTT. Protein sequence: CASSMGQVF.

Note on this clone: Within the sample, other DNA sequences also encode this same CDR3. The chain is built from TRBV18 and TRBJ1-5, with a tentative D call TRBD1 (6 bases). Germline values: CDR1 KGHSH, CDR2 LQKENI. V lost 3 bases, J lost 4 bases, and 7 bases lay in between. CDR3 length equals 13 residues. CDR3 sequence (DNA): TGTGCCAGCTCACCGGACAGAAATCAGCCCCAGCATTTT. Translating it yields CASSPDRNQPQHF.

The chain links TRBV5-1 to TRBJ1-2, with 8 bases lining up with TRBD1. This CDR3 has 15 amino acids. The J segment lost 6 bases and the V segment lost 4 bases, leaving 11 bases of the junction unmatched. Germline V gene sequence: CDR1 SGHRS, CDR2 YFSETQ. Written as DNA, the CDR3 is TGCGCCAGCAGCCCCCCTGGACAGGGAGGAAATGGCTACACCTTC. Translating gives CASSPPGQGGNGYTF.

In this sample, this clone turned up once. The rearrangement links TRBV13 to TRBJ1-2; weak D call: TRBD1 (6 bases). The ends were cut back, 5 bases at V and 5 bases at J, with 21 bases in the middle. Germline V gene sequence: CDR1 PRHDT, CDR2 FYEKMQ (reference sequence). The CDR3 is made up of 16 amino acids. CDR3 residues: CASSLRGGRPIYGYTF. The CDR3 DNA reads TGTGCCAGCAGCCTAAGGGGGGGCAGGCCCATTTATGGCTACACCTTC. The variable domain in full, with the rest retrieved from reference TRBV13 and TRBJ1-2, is AAGVIQSPRHLIKEKRETATLKCYPIPRHDTVYWYQQGPGQDPQFLISFYEKMQSDKGSIPDRFSAQQFSDYHSELNMSSLELGDSALYFCASSLRGGRPIYGYTFGSGTRLTVV.

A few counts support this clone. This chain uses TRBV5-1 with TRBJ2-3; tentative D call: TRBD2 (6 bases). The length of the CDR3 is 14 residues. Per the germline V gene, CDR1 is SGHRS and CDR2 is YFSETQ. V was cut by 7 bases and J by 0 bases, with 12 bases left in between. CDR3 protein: CASAGLRSTDTQYF. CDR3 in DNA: TGCGCCAGCGCGGGACTCCGAAGCACAGATACGCAGTATTTT.

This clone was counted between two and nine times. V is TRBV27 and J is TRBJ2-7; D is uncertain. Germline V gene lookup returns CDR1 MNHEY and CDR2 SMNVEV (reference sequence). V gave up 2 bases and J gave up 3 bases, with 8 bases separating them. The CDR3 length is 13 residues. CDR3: CASSLGWHYEQYF. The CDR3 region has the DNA TGTGCCAGCAGTTTAGGTTGGCACTACGAGCAGTACTTC.

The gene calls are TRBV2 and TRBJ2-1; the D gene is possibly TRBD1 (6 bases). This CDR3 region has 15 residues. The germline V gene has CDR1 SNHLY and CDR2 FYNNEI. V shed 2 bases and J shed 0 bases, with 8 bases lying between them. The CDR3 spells CASSETGFSYNEQFF. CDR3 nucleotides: TGTGCCAGCAGTGAAACAGGGTTCTCCTACAATGAGCAGTTCTTC.

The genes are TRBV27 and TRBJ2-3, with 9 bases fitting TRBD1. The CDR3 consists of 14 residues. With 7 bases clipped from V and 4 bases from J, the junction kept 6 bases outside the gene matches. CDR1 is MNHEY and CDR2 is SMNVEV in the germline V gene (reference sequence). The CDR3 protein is CASKAQGASDTQYF. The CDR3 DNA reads TGTGCCAGCAAAGCACAGGGGGCCTCAGATACGCAGTATTTT.

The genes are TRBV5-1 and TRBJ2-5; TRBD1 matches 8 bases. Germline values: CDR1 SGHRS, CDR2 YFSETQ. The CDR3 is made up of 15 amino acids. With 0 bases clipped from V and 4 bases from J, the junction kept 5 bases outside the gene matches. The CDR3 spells CASSLVGGQVETQYF. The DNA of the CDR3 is TGCGCCAGCAGCTTGGTGGGGGGACAGGTAGAGACCCAGTACTTC.

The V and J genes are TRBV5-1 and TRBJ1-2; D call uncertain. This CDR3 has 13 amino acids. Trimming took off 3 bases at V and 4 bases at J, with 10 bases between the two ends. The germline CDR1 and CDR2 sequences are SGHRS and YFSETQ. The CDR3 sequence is CASSSQVVYGYTF. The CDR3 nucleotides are TGCGCCAGCAGCTCACAAGTTGTCTATGGCTACACCTTC.

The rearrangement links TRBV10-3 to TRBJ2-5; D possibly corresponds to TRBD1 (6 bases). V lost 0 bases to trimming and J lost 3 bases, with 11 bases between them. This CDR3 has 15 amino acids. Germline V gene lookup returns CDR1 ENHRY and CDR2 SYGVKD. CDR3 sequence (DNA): TGTGCCATCAGTGAGTCTGGGGGCAGGGAAGAGACCCAGTACTTC. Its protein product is CAISESGGREETQYF.

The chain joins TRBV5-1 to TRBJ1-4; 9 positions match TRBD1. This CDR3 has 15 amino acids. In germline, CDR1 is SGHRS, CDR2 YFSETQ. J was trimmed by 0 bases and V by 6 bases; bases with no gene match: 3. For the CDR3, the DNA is TGCGCCAGCAAACAGGGGGCTTCAACTAATGAAAAACTGTTTTTT. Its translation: CASKQGASTNEKLFF.

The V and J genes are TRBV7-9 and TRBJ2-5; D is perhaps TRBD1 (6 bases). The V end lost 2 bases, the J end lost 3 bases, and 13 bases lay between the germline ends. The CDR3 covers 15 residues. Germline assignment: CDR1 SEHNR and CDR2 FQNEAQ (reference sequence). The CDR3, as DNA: TGTGCCAGCAGCTTATACCTACAGGGTAAAGAGACCCAGTACTTC. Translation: CASSLYLQGKETQYF.

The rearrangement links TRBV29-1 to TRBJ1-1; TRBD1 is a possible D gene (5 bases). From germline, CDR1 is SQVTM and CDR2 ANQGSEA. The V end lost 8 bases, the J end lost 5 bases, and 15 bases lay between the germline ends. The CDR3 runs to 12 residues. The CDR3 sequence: CSYRDLRTEAFF. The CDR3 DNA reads TGCAGCTATAGGGACTTACGGACTGAAGCTTTCTTT.

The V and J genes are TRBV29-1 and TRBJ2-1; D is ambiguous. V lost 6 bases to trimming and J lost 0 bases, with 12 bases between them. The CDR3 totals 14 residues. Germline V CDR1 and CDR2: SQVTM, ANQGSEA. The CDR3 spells CSVIDSPSYNEQFF. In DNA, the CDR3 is TGCAGCGTCATAGACTCGCCCTCCTACAATGAGCAGTTCTTC.